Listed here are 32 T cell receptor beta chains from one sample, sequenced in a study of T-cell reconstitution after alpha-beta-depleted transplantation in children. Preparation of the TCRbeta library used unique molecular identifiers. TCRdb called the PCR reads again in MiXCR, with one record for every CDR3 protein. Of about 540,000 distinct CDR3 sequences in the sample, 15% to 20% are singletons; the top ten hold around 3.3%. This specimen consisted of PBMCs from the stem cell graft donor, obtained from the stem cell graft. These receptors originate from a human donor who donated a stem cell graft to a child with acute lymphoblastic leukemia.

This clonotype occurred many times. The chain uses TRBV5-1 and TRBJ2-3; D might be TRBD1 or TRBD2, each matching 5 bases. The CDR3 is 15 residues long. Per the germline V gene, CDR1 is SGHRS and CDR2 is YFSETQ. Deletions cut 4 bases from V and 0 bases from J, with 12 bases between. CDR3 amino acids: CASSPWGTSTDTQYF. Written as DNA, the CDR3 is TGCGCCAGCAGCCCCTGGGGGACGAGCACAGATACGCAGTATTTT.

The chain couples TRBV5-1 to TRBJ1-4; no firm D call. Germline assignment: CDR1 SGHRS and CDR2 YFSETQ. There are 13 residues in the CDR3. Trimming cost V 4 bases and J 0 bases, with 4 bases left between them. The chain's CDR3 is CASSTATNEKLFF. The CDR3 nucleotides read TGCGCCAGCAGCACAGCAACTAATGAAAAACTGTTTTTT.

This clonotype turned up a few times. The CDR3 loop is CAISDYNPYEQYF. In DNA, the CDR3 is TGTGCCATCAGTGACTACAATCCCTACGAGCAGTACTTC. The J gene is TRBJ2-7, the V gene TRBV10-3; unclear D gene. The CDR3 contains 13 residues. The germline CDR1 and CDR2 sequences are ENHRY and SYGVKD. Trimming stripped 3 bases from V and 2 bases from J, with 8 bases between.

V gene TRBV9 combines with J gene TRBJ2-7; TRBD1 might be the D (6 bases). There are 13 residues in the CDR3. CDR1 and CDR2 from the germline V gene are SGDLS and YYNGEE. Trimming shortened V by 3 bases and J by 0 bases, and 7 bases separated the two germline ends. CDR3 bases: TGTGCCAGCAGCGAGGGACACTCCTACGAGCAGTACTTC. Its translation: CASSEGHSYEQYF. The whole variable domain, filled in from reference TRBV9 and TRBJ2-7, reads DSGVTQTPKHLITATGQRVTLRCSPRSGDLSVYWYQQSLDQGLQFLIQYYNGEERAKGNILERFSAQQFPDLHSELNLSSLELGDSALYFCASSEGHSYEQYFGPGTRLTVT.

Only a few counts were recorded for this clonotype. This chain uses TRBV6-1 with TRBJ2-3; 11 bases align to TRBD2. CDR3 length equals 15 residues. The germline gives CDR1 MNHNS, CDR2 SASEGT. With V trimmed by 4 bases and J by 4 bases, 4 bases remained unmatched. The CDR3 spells CASSGVSGRADTQYF. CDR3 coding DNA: TGTGCCAGCAGTGGCGTTAGCGGGAGGGCAGATACGCAGTATTTT.

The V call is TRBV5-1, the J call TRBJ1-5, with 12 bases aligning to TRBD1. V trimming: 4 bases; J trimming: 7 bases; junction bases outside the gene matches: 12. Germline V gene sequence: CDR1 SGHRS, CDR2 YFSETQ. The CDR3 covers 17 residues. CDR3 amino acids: CASSLGGTGGMGQPQHF. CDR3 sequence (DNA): TGCGCCAGCAGCCTAGGCGGGACAGGGGGCATGGGACAGCCCCAGCATTTT.

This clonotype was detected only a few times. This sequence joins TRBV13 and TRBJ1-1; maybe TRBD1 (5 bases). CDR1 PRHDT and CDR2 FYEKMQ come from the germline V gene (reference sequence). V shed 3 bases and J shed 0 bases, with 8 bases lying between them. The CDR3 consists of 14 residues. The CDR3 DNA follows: TGTGCCAGCAGCTTTGAGGGGTTGAACACTGAAGCTTTCTTT. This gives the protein CASSFEGLNTEAFF.

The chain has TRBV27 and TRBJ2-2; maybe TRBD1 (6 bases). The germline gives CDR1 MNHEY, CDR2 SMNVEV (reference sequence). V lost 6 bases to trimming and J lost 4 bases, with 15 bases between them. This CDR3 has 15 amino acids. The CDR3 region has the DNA TGTGCCAGCAGGGGGGCAGGGCGAAGCACCGGGGAGCTGTTTTTT. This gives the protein CASRGAGRSTGELFF.

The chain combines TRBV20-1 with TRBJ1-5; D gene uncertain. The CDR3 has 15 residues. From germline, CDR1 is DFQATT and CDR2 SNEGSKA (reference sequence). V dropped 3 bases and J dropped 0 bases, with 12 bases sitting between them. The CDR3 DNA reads TGCAGTGCTAGGGGTGGACTGTTTAGCAATCAGCCCCAGCATTTT. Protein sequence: CSARGGLFSNQPQHF.

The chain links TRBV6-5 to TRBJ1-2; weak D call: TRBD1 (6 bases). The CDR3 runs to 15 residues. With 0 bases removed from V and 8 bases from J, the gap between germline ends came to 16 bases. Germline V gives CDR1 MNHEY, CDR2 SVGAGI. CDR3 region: CASSYSTGPQGGYTF. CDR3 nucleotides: TGTGCCAGCAGTTACTCGACCGGACCTCAGGGGGGCTACACCTTC.

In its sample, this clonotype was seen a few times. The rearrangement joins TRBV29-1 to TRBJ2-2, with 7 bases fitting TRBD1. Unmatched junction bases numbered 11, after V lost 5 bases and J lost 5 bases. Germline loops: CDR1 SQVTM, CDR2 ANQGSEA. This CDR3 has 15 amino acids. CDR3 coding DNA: TGCAGCGTTTCAGAGACAGGGCCTAGGACCGGGGAGCTGTTTTTT. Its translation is CSVSETGPRTGELFF.

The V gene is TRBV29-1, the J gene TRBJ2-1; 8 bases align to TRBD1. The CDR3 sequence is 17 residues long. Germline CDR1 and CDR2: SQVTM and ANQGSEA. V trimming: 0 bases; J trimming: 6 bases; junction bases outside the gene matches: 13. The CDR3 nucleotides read TGCAGCGTTGAAGAGAAATGGACAGGGCCCACTTCCAATGAGCAGTTCTTC. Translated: CSVEEKWTGPTSNEQFF.

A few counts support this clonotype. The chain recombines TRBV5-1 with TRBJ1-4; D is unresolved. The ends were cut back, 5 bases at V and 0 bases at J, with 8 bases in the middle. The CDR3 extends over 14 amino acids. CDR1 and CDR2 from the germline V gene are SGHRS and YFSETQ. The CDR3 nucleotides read TGCGCCAGCAGTCTCGCTTCAACTAATGAAAAACTGTTTTTT. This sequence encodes CASSLASTNEKLFF.

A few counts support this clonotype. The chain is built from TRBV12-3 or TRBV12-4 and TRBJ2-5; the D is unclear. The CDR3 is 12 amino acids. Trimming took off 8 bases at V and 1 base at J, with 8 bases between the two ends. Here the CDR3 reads CASGGRQETQYF. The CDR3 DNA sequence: TGTGCCAGCGGCGGACGCCAAGAGACCCAGTACTTC.

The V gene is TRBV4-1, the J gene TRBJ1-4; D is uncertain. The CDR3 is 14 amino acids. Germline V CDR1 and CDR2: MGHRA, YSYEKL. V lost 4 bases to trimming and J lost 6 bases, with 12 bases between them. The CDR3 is CASSPRLGDEKLFF. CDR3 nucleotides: TGCGCCAGCAGCCCCCGTCTCGGGGATGAAAAACTGTTTTTT.

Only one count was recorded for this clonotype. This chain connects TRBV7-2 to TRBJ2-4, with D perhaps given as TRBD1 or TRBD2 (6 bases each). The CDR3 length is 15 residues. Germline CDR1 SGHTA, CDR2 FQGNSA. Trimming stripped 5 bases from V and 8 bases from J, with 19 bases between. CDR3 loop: CASSPGGGRRDIQYF. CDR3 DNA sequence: TGTGCCAGCAGCCCCGGAGGGGGGAGGAGGGACATTCAGTACTTC.

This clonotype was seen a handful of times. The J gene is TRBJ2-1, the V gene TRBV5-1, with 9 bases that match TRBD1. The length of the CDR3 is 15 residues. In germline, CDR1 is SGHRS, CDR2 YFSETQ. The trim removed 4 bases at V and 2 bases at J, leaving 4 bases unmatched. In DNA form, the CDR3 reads TGCGCCAGCAGCGCCGGGACAGGGACCTACAATGAGCAGTTCTTC. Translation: CASSAGTGTYNEQFF.

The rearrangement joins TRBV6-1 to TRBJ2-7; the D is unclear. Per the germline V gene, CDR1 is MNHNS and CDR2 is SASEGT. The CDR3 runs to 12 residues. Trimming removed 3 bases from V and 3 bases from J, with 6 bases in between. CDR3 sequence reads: CASSDAVYEQYF. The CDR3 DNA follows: TGTGCCAGCAGTGATGCGGTCTACGAGCAGTACTTC.

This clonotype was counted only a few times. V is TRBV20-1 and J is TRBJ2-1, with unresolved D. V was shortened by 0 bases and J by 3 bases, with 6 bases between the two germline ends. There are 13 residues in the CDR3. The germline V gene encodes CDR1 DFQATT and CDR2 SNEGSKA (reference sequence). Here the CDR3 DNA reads TGCAGTGCTAGAGATCTCCTCTACAATGAGCAGTTCTTC. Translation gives CSARDLLYNEQFF.

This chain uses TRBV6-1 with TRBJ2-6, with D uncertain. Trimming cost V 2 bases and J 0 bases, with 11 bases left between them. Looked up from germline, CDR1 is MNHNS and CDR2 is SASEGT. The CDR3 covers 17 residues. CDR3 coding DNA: TGTGCCAGCAGTGAATCGTTCACTATCTCTGGGGCCAACGTCCTGACTTTC. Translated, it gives CASSESFTISGANVLTF.

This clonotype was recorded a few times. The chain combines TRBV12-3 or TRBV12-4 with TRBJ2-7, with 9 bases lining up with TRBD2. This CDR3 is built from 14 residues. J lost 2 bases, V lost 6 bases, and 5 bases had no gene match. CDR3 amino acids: CASSSSGTPYEQYF. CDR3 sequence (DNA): TGTGCCAGCAGCTCTAGCGGGACCCCCTACGAGCAGTACTTC.

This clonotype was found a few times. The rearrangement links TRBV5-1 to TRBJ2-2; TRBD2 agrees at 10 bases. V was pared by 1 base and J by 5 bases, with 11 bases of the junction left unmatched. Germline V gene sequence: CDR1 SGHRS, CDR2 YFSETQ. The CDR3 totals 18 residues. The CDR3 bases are TGCGCCAGCAGCTTGAATGGAGCGGGAGGGCCTCGGACCGGGGAGCTGTTTTTT. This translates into CASSLNGAGGPRTGELFF.

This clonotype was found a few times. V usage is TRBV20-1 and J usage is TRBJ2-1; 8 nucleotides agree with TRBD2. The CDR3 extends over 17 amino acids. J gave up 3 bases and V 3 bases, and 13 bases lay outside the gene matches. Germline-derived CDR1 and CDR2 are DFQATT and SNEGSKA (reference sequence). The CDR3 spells CSARDTSGTRYYNEQFF. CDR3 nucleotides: TGCAGTGCTAGGGACACTTCCGGGACTAGGTACTACAATGAGCAGTTCTTC.

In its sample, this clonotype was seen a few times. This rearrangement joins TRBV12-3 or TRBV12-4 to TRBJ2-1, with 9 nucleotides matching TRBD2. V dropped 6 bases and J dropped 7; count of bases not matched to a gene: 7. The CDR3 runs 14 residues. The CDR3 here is CASRPELAGNEQFF. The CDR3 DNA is TGTGCCAGCAGGCCAGAACTAGCGGGTAATGAGCAGTTCTTC.

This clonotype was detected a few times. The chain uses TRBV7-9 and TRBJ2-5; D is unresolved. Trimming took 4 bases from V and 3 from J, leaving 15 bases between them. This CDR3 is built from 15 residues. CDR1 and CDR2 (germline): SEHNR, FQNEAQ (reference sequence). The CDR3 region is CASSWADPPKETQYF. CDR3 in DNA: TGTGCCAGCAGCTGGGCGGACCCTCCGAAAGAGACCCAGTACTTC.

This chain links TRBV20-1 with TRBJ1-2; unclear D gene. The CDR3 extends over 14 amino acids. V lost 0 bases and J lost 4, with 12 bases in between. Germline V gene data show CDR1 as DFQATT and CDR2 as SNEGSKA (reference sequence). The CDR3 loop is CSAREARLAYGYTF. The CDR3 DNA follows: TGCAGTGCTAGAGAGGCTAGGTTAGCCTATGGCTACACCTTC.

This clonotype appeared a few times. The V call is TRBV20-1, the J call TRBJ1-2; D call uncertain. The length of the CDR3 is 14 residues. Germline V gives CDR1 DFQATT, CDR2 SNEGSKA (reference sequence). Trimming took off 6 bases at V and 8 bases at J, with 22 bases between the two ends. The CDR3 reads CSARRTSSDRGYTF. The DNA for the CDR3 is TGCAGTGCACGGAGGACCTCTTCAGATCGGGGCTACACCTTC.

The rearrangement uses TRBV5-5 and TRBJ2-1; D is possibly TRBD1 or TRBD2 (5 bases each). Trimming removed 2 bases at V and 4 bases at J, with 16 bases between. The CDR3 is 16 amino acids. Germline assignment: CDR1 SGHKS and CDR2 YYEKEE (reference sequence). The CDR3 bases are TGTGCCAGCAGCTTTTCCGGGACCGCCGTTTACAATGAGCAGTTCTTC. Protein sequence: CASSFSGTAVYNEQFF.

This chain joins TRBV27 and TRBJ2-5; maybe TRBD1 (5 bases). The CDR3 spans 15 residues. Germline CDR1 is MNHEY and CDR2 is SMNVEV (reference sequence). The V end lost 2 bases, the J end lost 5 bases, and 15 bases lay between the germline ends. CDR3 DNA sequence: TGTGCCAGCAGTTTAGTGCAGGGTATGCGGGAGACCCAGTACTTC. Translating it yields CASSLVQGMRETQYF.

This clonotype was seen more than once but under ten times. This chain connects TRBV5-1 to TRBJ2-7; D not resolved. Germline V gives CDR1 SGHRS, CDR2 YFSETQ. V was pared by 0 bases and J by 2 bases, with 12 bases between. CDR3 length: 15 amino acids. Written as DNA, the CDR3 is TGCGCCAGCAGCTTGGGGTGGGTGGAAACCTACGAGCAGTACTTC. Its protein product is CASSLGWVETYEQYF. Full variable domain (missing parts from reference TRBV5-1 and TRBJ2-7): KAGVTQTPRYLIKTRGQQVTLSCSPISGHRSVSWYQQTPGQGLQFLFEYFSETQRNKGNFPGRFSGRQFSNSRSEMNVSTLELGDSALYLCASSLGWVETYEQYFGPGTRLTVT.

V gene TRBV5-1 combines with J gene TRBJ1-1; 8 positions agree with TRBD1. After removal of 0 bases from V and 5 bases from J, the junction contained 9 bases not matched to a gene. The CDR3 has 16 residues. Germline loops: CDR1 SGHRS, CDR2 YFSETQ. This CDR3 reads CASSLAYRGGRTEAFF. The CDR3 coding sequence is TGCGCCAGCAGCTTGGCCTACAGGGGGGGTAGGACTGAAGCTTTCTTT.

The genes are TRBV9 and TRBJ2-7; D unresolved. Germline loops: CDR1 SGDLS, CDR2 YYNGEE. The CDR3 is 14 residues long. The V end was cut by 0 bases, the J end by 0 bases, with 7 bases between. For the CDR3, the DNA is TGTGCCAGCAGCGTAGGTCGGTACTCCTACGAGCAGTACTTC. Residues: CASSVGRYSYEQYF.